This T cell receptor (beta chain) was recorded in a study of type 1 and type 2 diabetes patients. The PCR template was genomic DNA. Multiplex PCR with 30 forward and 13 reverse primers amplified the TCR beta CDR3. TCRdb re-analysed the multiplex PCR reads in MiXCR, keeping a single row per CDR3 protein. The sample carries fewer than 350,000 distinct CDR3 sequences, 40% to 50% recorded once. This clonotype was picked up a small number of times. The germline gene is not matched at one end of the junction; a read error may be the cause. Germline CDR1 is ENHRY and CDR2 is SYGVKD. This CDR3 region has 12 residues.

This TCR was recovered from a young man with type 2 diabetes. The chain has TRBV10-3 and TRBJ2-7; no clear D. The specimen was peripheral blood mononuclear cells (PBMCs). The CDR3 region has the DNA TGTGCCAGCAGTCAATCTCCCTACGAGCAGTACTTC. Protein: CASSQSPYEQYF.